This TCR beta chain is from a study of T cells after yellow fever vaccination. TCRdb reprocessed the 5' RACE reads with MiXCR, giving one entry per CDR3 protein. The table has approximately 600,000 distinct CDR3 sequences, about 12% seen once. Points on this clonotype: Its specificity is not known. The junction departs from the called germline gene at one end, perhaps through a read error.

The CDR3 spans 15 residues. General study results and limits: Across the CD4 and CD8 compartments, a small share of clonotypes was present in both. Primary-vaccination clones mostly resurfaced post-booster (96% CD4, roughly 87% CD8).

Sequences were derived from PBMCs, sampled on the day of the yellow fever booster vaccination. This chain uses TRBV12-3 or TRBV12-4 with TRBJ2-3; 8 nucleotides agree with TRBD2. This TCR came from a man younger than 40 who received the YFV17D yellow fever vaccine. The CDR3 reads CASSLAGYGTDTQYF. The CDR3, as DNA: TGTGCCAGCAGCTTAGCGGGATATGGGACAGATACGCAGTATTTT.